This TCR beta chain was found in a study of cytomegalovirus exposure and HLA in healthy donors. With 60 Vbeta and 13 Jbeta primers, the PCR was carried out. The protocol was immunoSEQ multiplex PCR, while the TCRdb copy is restricted to in-frame clones and leaves out a portion. The sample holds about 200,000 clones; roughly 70% are singletons and the top ten take 2% to 3%. Input material: PBMCs. This TCR was sampled from a man aged 35 to 55 in good health and CMV-seropositive.

CDR3 region: CATSRDSNSPLHF. The CDR3 DNA reads TGTGCCACAAGCCGGGACAGCAATTCACCCCTCCACTTT. The chain has TRBV10-3 and TRBJ1-6; 7 bases are a match to TRBD1. After removal of 10 bases from V and 7 bases from J, the junction contained 7 bases not matched to a gene. The CDR3 has 13 amino acids. Germline V CDR1 and CDR2: ENHRY, SYGVKD.